The entry below describes one T cell receptor (beta chain). V lost 5 bases to trimming and J lost 1 base; unmatched junction nucleotides: 7. This CDR3 is built from 15 residues. Germline V lookup: CDR1 MNHEY, CDR2 SMNVEV (reference sequence). Generated by immunoSEQ multiplex PCR, the TCRdb table keeps only in-frame clones and is missing some. The sample records around 100,000 clones, approximately 85% being singletons. The sample comes from a study of PD-L1 blockade in urothelial cancer. Background on the study: Of 30 or so patients, about 25 were males with bladder-origin urothelial cancer. Blood underwent analysis 3 weeks (second dose) and 6 weeks after treatment began. A median approximately 140,000 T cells were found in blood samples.

The patients had locally advanced or metastatic urothelial carcinoma. The sequencing used PBMCs, collected around atezolizumab (anti-PD-L1) treatment. The chain combines TRBV27 with TRBJ1-1, with 7 positions matching TRBD1. The sequence was collected from a middle-aged man with urothelial cancer. CDR3 sequence: CASSPYRGQNTEAFF. The CDR3 DNA follows: TGTGCCAGCAGTCCATACAGGGGTCAGAACACTGAAGCTTTCTTT.